This TCR beta chain was observed in a study of OX40 agonist ivuxolimab in advanced cancers. Study at large: Patients' therapy was ivuxolimab, an antibody that acts as an agonist of OX40 (CD134). Patients got intravenous ivuxolimab at 0.01 to 10 mg/kg every 2 weeks. Study-wide results and caveats: More expanded clones were seen, on average, in CD8+ T cells than in CD4+.

As for this clone: Its specificity is unknown.

Some clones are missing from TCRdb's copy, which holds only in-frame ones; the method was immunoSEQ multiplex PCR. In the table there are roughly 90,000 clones, 75% to 90% of which are singletons. Source: CD4+ or CD8+ T cells sorted from blood, taken in a trial of the OX40 agonist ivuxolimab. This TCR was recovered from an adult with an advanced solid tumor such as melanoma, head and neck, liver or kidney cancer.

This CDR3 reads CASSLGTLAGLSYNEQFF. For the CDR3, the DNA is TGCGCCAGCAGCTTGGGGACGCTAGCGGGATTGTCCTACAATGAGCAGTTCTTC. The J gene is TRBJ2-1, the V gene TRBV5-1; TRBD2 aligns across 9 bases. In germline, CDR1 is SGHRS, CDR2 YFSETQ. The V and J ends lost 0 bases and 1 base, in that order; junction bases with no gene match: 8. CDR3 length: 18 residues.